The next 28 T cell receptor beta chains were all read from a single sample in a study of cytomegalovirus exposure and HLA in healthy donors. 60 Vbeta and 13 Jbeta primers were used in PCR. Profiling relied on immunoSEQ multiplex PCR, and the TCRdb table lists in-frame clones only, not all of them. The sample shows roughly 150,000 clones, around 68% of them seen only once. The sequencing sample was made of PBMCs. These receptors originate from a young man in good health and CMV-seropositive.

The genes are TRBV15 and TRBJ1-5; 9 positions agree with TRBD1. V lost 6 bases, J lost 1 base, and 10 bases stayed unmatched. Germline loops: CDR1 LNHNV, CDR2 YYDKDF (reference sequence). The CDR3 has 17 residues. CDR3 loop: CATREAGQGLSNQPQHF. The CDR3 region has the DNA TGTGCCACCAGGGAAGCGGGACAGGGCCTAAGCAATCAGCCCCAGCATTTT.

The J gene is TRBJ2-7, the V gene TRBV6-1, with D possibly being TRBD2 (6 bases). Trimming took off 6 bases at V and 5 bases at J, with 17 bases between the two ends. The CDR3 is 14 amino acids. The germline V gene encodes CDR1 MNHNS and CDR2 SASEGT. The chain's CDR3 is CASRDGGLGHEQYF. The CDR3 region has the DNA TGTGCCAGCAGGGACGGGGGTTTGGGTCACGAGCAGTACTTC.

The genes are TRBV19 and TRBJ2-7; D call uncertain. Trimming removed 3 bases at V and 3 bases at J, with 9 bases between. In germline, CDR1 is LNHDA, CDR2 SQIVND (reference sequence). This CDR3 region has 13 residues. This CDR3 is CASSIGRNYEQYF. CDR3 bases: TGTGCCAGTAGTATTGGCAGGAACTACGAGCAGTACTTC.

The V call is TRBV18, the J call TRBJ2-7, with 10 bases identical to TRBD1. J was trimmed by 4 bases and V by 2 bases; bases with no gene match: 8. Looked up from germline, CDR1 is KGHSH and CDR2 is LQKENI. The CDR3 is made up of 16 amino acids. CDR3 sequence (DNA): TGTGCCAGCTCACCAGAGGGGTGGGACAGGGGATACGAGCAGTACTTC. It codes for CASSPEGWDRGYEQYF.

This chain uses TRBV4-1 with TRBJ1-1, with D tentatively TRBD1 (5 bases). Trimming took 1 base from V and 4 from J, leaving 16 bases between them. The germline V gene encodes CDR1 MGHRA and CDR2 YSYEKL. CDR3 size: 16 residues. The CDR3 sequence is CASSQARGGEVTEAFF. The CDR3 DNA is TGCGCCAGCAGCCAAGCGCGCGGGGGGGAAGTCACTGAAGCTTTCTTT.

The chain carries TRBV5-1 and TRBJ2-3; TRBD2 matches at 7 bases. Germline trimming cut 4 bases from V and 3 bases from J; bases unmatched to any gene: 11. The germline V gene encodes CDR1 SGHRS and CDR2 YFSETQ. CDR3 length: 16 residues. The CDR3: CASSKRGREKTDTQYF. Written as DNA, the CDR3 is TGCGCCAGCAGCAAGCGGGGCCGGGAGAAAACAGATACGCAGTATTTT.

This clone was seen only a few times. The CDR3 loop reads CASSHGTVNTEAFF. The DNA of the CDR3 is TGCGCCAGCAGCCATGGGACTGTGAACACTGAAGCTTTCTTT. The chain links TRBV4-1 to TRBJ1-1; TRBD1 is a possible D gene (5 bases). This CDR3 spans 14 amino acids. Germline V gives CDR1 MGHRA, CDR2 YSYEKL. With 3 bases removed from V and 0 bases from J, the gap between germline ends came to 8 bases.

This clone was seen only once. No DNA is shown, since the ends of the CDR3 on it are uncertain; the CDR3 is the one TCRdb lists. The chain has TRBV4-1 and TRBJ2-5; the table calls TRBD2, which could not be checked here. Germline V gene sequence: CDR1 MGHRA, CDR2 YSYEKL. With termini counted, the CDR3 has 16 amino acids. Here the CDR3 reads CASSHGTFGAGETQYF.

The chain has TRBV10-1 and TRBJ2-1; no reliable D call. Germline values: CDR1 WNHNN, CDR2 SYGVQD (reference sequence). The CDR3 consists of 13 residues. The V gene lost 0 bases and the J gene lost 7 bases, with 7 bases spanning the gap. The CDR3 coding sequence is TGCGCCAGCAGTGAGTCGACCAGGAATGAGCAGTTCTTC. Its protein product is CASSESTRNEQFF.

The genes are TRBV28 and TRBJ2-7; D not certain. The germline gives CDR1 MDHEN, CDR2 SYDVKM. The CDR3 has 13 amino acids. The V gene lost 3 bases and the J gene lost 1 base, with 7 bases spanning the gap. The CDR3 nucleotides are TGTGCCAGCAGTTTTGGCGGATCCTACGAGCAGTACTTC. It specifies CASSFGGSYEQYF.

The chain recombines TRBV4-1 with TRBJ2-1, with 14 bases fitting TRBD2. Germline assignment: CDR1 MGHRA and CDR2 YSYEKL. Unmatched junction bases numbered 9, after V lost 4 bases and J lost 4 bases. This CDR3 contains 18 residues. CDR3 nucleotides: TGCGCCAGCAGCCGAGGACTAGCGGGAGGATACGGGTACAATGAGCAGTTCTTC. Translating it yields CASSRGLAGGYGYNEQFF.

V usage is TRBV28 and J usage is TRBJ1-5, with D tentatively TRBD1 (6 bases). This CDR3 contains 16 residues. Per germline, CDR1 MDHEN and CDR2 SYDVKM. Trimming took off 0 bases at V and 6 bases at J, with 15 bases between the two ends. In nucleotides, the CDR3 is TGTGCCAGCAGTTTATGGTTAGGGGGGGCAGGTCAGCCCCAGCATTTT. Protein: CASSLWLGGAGQPQHF.

V gene TRBV4-1 combines with J gene TRBJ2-2; the match to TRBD2 covers 8 bases. From germline, CDR1 is MGHRA and CDR2 YSYEKL. V dropped 0 bases and J dropped 1; count of bases not matched to a gene: 13. The CDR3 length is 20 residues. CDR3 region: CASSQEPSGSYWLNTGELFF. CDR3 bases: TGCGCCAGCAGCCAAGAACCCAGCGGGAGCTACTGGCTGAACACCGGGGAGCTGTTTTTT.

The V call is TRBV30, the J call TRBJ2-7; D is undetermined. The CDR3 extends over 10 amino acids. Trimming removed 5 bases at V and 5 bases at J, with 7 bases between. Germline V lookup: CDR1 GTSNPN, CDR2 SVGIG (reference sequence). The CDR3 here is CAWGEDEQYF. In nucleotides, the CDR3 is TGTGCCTGGGGAGAGGACGAGCAGTACTTC.

This clone was observed a handful of times. V and J are TRBV5-1 and TRBJ2-1; 9 nucleotides line up with TRBD1. The CDR3 is 15 amino acids. The germline V gene encodes CDR1 SGHRS and CDR2 YFSETQ. Losses at the gene ends were 4 bases for V and 6 bases for J; bases not matched to a gene: 8. Here the CDR3 reads CASSRRQDRGNEQFF. CDR3 DNA sequence: TGCGCCAGCAGCCGAAGACAGGACAGGGGCAATGAGCAGTTCTTC.

The chain recombines TRBV2 with TRBJ2-5; TRBD2 is a possible D gene (6 bases). This CDR3 is built from 15 residues. The germline V and J ends were trimmed by 4 bases and 5 bases, with 17 bases remaining between them. The V gene's germline CDR1 is SNHLY and CDR2 FYNNEI. CDR3 sequence reads: CASSGGTASAETQYF. The CDR3 nucleotides read TGTGCCAGCAGTGGTGGGACGGCTAGCGCCGAGACCCAGTACTTC. Complete variable domain (other parts from reference TRBV2 and TRBJ2-5): EPEVTQTPSHQVTQMGQEVILRCVPISNHLYFYWYRQILGQKVEFLVSFYNNEISEKSEIFDDQFSVERPDGSNFTLKIRSTKLEDSAMYFCASSGGTASAETQYFGPGTRLLVL.

Turning to this clone: The same CDR3 can be traced to other DNA sequences in this sample. CDR3 DNA sequence: TGTGCCAGTAGTATAGTTAGAGGGAACACTGAAGCTTTCTTT. It yields the protein CASSIVRGNTEAFF. This sequence joins TRBV19 and TRBJ1-1; no definite D call. The germline V and J ends were trimmed by 1 base and 1 base, with 7 bases remaining between them. The germline CDR1 and CDR2 sequences are LNHDA and SQIVND (reference sequence). The CDR3 covers 14 residues.

The J gene is TRBJ2-1, the V gene TRBV5-1; the D gene is possibly TRBD2 (5 bases). The germline V and J ends were trimmed by 1 base and 8 bases, with 13 bases remaining between them. The CDR3 runs 14 residues. Germline lookup yields CDR1 SGHRS and CDR2 YFSETQ. CDR3 nucleotide sequence: TGCGCCAGCAGCTTGCGTCCAGCCGGGGATGAGCAGTTCTTC. Translating gives CASSLRPAGDEQFF.

The J gene is TRBJ1-1, the V gene TRBV2; weak D call: TRBD1 (5 bases). Trimming took 4 bases from V and 1 from J, leaving 10 bases between them. Germline CDR1 is SNHLY and CDR2 is FYNNEI. The CDR3 is 14 residues long. The chain's CDR3 is CASSVEGENTEAFF. DNA of the CDR3: TGTGCCAGCAGTGTTGAAGGGGAGAACACTGAAGCTTTCTTT.

The genes are TRBV6-1 and TRBJ2-1; 9 nucleotides align to TRBD2. The junction had 0 bases not matched to a gene; V was cut back by 3 bases and J by 0 bases. This CDR3 is 15 amino acids long. Germline V gene data show CDR1 as MNHNS and CDR2 as SASEGT. The CDR3 DNA reads as TGTGCCAGCAGTGAGCGGGAGGGCTCCTACAATGAGCAGTTCTTC. Protein: CASSEREGSYNEQFF.

This chain connects TRBV9 to TRBJ2-3; 10 bases are a match to TRBD2. Germline V lookup: CDR1 SGDLS, CDR2 YYNGEE. This CDR3 is built from 16 residues. V was clipped by 3 bases and J by 4 bases; unmatched bases: 8. Here the CDR3 DNA reads TGTGCCAGCAGCGGATCCGGGACTAGCGATGCAGATACGCAGTATTTT. Translating gives CASSGSGTSDADTQYF.

V usage is TRBV11-2 and J usage is TRBJ2-7; 11 positions agree with TRBD2. J lost 3 bases, V lost 5 bases, and 6 bases had no gene match. This CDR3 is built from 15 residues. Germline V gives CDR1 SGHAT, CDR2 FQNNGV. CDR3 nucleotides: TGTGCCAGCAGCCCCCTGGGACTAGCGGACTACGAGCAGTACTTC. It specifies CASSPLGLADYEQYF. Supplemented by reference TRBV11-2 and TRBJ2-7, the full variable domain reads EAGVAQSPRYKIIEKRQSVAFWCNPISGHATLYWYQQILGQGPKLLIQFQNNGVVDDSQLPKDRFSAERLKGVDSTLKIQPAKLEDSAVYLCASSPLGLADYEQYFGPGTRLTVT.

The chain recombines TRBV6-1 with TRBJ2-3; no reliable D call. The length of the CDR3 is 13 residues. V was pared by 2 bases and J by 4 bases, with 7 bases between. From germline, CDR1 is MNHNS and CDR2 SASEGT. The CDR3 DNA reads TGTGCCAGCAGTGAACAGAATCCAGATACGCAGTATTTT. It translates to CASSEQNPDTQYF.

This chain links TRBV6-5 with TRBJ1-1; D possibly corresponds to TRBD1 (5 bases). This CDR3 has 13 residues. V lost 6 bases and J lost 10, with 18 bases in between. Germline V gene sequence: CDR1 MNHEY, CDR2 SVGAGI. The CDR3 DNA reads as TGTGCCAGCAGCCGGGAGGAAGGGGCAAGAGCTTTCTTT. It codes for CASSREEGARAFF.

The V and J genes are TRBV7-9 and TRBJ1-5; no definite D call. Germline CDR1 SEHNR, CDR2 FQNEAQ (reference sequence). The CDR3 covers 14 residues. The germline V and J ends were trimmed by 3 bases and 2 bases, with 8 bases remaining between them. CDR3 coding DNA: TGTGCCAGCAGCTTTACAGACGGCAATCAGCCCCAGCATTTT. It encodes CASSFTDGNQPQHF. Looking up the rest from reference TRBV7-9 and TRBJ1-5 gives the full variable domain: DTGVSQNPRHKITKRGQNVTFRCDPISEHNRLYWYRQTLGQGPEFLTYFQNEAQLEKSRLLSDRFSAERPKGSFSTLEIQRTEQGDSAMYLCASSFTDGNQPQHFGDGTRLSIL.

V is TRBV13 and J is TRBJ2-7, with 8 bases that match TRBD2. With 5 bases clipped from V and 4 bases from J, the junction kept 10 bases outside the gene matches. Germline V gene data show CDR1 as PRHDT and CDR2 as FYEKMQ (reference sequence). The CDR3 length is 15 residues. CDR3 loop: CASSQHRAGAYEQYF. CDR3 bases: TGTGCCAGCAGCCAACATCGAGCGGGAGCTTACGAGCAGTACTTC.

The chain couples TRBV5-1 to TRBJ2-1, with TRBD2 matching over 11 bases. The CDR3 has 15 amino acids. V was pared by 5 bases and J by 6 bases, with 7 bases of the junction left unmatched. Germline V gives CDR1 SGHRS, CDR2 YFSETQ. CDR3 sequence (DNA): TGCGCCAGCAGTTTCAATAGCGGGAGGGGCAATGAGCAGTTCTTC. It encodes CASSFNSGRGNEQFF.

The gene calls are TRBV6-1 and TRBJ2-4; TRBD1 matches 8 bases. The CDR3 is made up of 15 amino acids. Unmatched junction bases numbered 5, after V lost 6 bases and J lost 1 base. Per the germline V gene, CDR1 is MNHNS and CDR2 is SASEGT. The CDR3 loop reads CASSTRQGAKNIQYF. The CDR3 nucleotides read TGTGCCAGCAGCACCAGACAGGGGGCCAAAAACATTCAGTACTTC.